A single sample gave rise to the 6 T cell receptor beta chains below, sequenced in a study of shared clonotypes between healthy human individuals. Sequenced by immunoSEQ multiplex PCR; TCRdb stores in-frame clones only, minus some. There are hundreds of thousands of clones in the sample; around 80% occur only once, and about 12% lies in the top ten. Sequencing input: PBMCs. These receptors all stem from a woman aged 40 to 55 in good health. Some clones in this sample may be carry-over from other donors' samples.

In DNA form, the CDR3 reads TGCAGCGTTGAGACAGGGGGCCAAGAGACCCAGTACTTC. As protein: CSVETGGQETQYF. V gene TRBV29-1 combines with J gene TRBJ2-5; 9 bases line up with TRBD1. This CDR3 is built from 13 residues. The V gene's germline CDR1 is SQVTM and CDR2 ANQGSEA. After removal of 3 bases from V and 1 base from J, the junction contained 0 bases not matched to a gene. The entire variable domain, with the rest obtained from reference TRBV29-1 and TRBJ2-5, is as follows: SAVISQKPSRDICQRGTSLTIQCQVDSQVTMMFWYRQQPGQSLTLIATANQGSEATYESGFVIDKFPISRPNLTFSTLTVSNMSPEDSSIYLCSVETGGQETQYFGPGTRLLVL.

V is TRBV9 and J is TRBJ1-3; 7 nucleotides line up with TRBD1. Germline V gene sequence: CDR1 SGDLS, CDR2 YYNGEE. J gave up 3 bases and V 5 bases, and 8 bases lay outside the gene matches. CDR3 length: 15 residues. CDR3 sequence (DNA): TGTGCCAGCAGACCCCAGACAGGGTTTGGAAACACCATATATTTT. It is translated as CASRPQTGFGNTIYF.

This chain connects TRBV6-5 to TRBJ2-1, with D hard to call. V was cut by 2 bases and J by 8 bases, with 10 bases left in between. The CDR3 is 13 amino acids. Germline values: CDR1 MNHEY, CDR2 SVGAGI. DNA for the CDR3: TGTGCCAGCAGTTACCCCGGACGCCATGAGCAGTTCTTC. As protein: CASSYPGRHEQFF.

The rearrangement links TRBV19 to TRBJ2-7; D is unclear. Trimming removed 1 base at V and 1 base at J, with 11 bases between. The CDR3 runs to 15 residues. Germline V lookup: CDR1 LNHDA, CDR2 SQIVND (reference sequence). The CDR3 bases are TGTGCCAGTAGTATAGGTCTAGACACATCCTACGAGCAGTACTTC. It yields the protein CASSIGLDTSYEQYF.

A remark on this clone: An end of the junction does not agree with germline; a read error may underlie this. The chain couples TRBV11-2 to TRBJ2-1; 11 bases are a match to TRBD1. The CDR3 contains 15 residues. CDR1 and CDR2 from the germline V gene are SGHAT and FQNNGV. The CDR3 is CASSTRDRGLNEQFF. The CDR3 region has the DNA TGCGCCAGCAGCACCCGGGACAGGGGGTTGAATGAGCAGTTCTTC.

The V gene is TRBV29-1, the J gene TRBJ2-6; no firm D call. There are 15 residues in the CDR3. Trimming left V 0 bases short and J 0 bases short, with 6 bases between. Germline V gives CDR1 SQVTM, CDR2 ANQGSEA. CDR3 sequence reads: CSVEEESSGANVLTF. CDR3 coding DNA: TGCAGCGTTGAAGAGGAGAGCTCTGGGGCCAACGTCCTGACTTTC.